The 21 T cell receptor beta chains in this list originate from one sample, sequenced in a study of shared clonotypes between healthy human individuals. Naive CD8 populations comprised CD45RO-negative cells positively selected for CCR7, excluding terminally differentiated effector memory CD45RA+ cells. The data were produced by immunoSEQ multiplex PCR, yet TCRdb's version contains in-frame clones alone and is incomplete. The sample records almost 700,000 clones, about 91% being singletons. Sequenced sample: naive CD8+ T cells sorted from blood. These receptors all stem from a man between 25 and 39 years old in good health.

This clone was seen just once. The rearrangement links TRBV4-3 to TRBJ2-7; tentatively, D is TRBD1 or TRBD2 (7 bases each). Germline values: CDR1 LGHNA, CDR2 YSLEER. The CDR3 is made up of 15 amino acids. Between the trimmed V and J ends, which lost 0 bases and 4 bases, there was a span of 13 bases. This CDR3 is CASSQDQGGIYEQYF. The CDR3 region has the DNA TGCGCCAGCAGCCAAGACCAGGGGGGGATTTACGAGCAGTACTTC.

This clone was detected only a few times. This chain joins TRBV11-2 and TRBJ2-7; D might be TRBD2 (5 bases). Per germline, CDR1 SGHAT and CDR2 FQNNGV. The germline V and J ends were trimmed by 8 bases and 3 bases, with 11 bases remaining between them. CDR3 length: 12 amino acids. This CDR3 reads CASSSGVYEQYF. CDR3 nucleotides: TGTGCCAGCTCCTCCGGGGTCTACGAGCAGTACTTC.

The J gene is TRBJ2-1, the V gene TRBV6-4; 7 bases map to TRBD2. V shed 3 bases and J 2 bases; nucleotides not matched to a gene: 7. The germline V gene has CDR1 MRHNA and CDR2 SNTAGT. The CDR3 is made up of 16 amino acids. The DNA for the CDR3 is TGTGCCAGCAGTGAGGGGGGGTTCAATCCCTACAATGAGCAGTTCTTC. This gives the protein CASSEGGFNPYNEQFF.

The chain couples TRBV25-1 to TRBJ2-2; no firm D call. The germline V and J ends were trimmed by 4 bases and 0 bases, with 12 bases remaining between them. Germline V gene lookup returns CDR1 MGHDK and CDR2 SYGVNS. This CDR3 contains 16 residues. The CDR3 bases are TGTGCCAGCAGTGGTGGACCGAACGCGAACACCGGGGAGCTGTTTTTT. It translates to CASSGGPNANTGELFF.

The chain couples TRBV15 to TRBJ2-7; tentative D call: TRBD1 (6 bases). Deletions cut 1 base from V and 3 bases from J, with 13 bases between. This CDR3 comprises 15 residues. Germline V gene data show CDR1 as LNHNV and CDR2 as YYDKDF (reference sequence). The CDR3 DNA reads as TGTGCCACCAGCAGAGGGGGACAATGGGGCTACGAGCAGTACTTC. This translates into CATSRGGQWGYEQYF.

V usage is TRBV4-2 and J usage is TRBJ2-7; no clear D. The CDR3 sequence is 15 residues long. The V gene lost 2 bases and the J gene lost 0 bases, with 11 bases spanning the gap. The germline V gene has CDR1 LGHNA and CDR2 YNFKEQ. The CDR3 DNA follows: TGTGCCAGCAGCCAAAGGGCCCTGGCCTCCTACGAGCAGTACTTC. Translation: CASSQRALASYEQYF.

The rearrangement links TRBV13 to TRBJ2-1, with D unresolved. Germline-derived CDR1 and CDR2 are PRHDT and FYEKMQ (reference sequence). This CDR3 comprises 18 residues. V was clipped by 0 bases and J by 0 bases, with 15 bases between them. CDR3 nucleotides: TGTGCCAGCAGCTTAGGCCCGGTGGTAATCGGCTCCTACAATGAGCAGTTCTTC. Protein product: CASSLGPVVIGSYNEQFF.

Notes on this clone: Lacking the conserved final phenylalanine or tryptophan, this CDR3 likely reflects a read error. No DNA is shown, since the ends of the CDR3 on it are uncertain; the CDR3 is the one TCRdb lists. The chain's CDR3 is CASSLGTEPLAI. The rearrangement joins TRBV5-4 to TRBJ2-7; the table's TRBD1 call for D was not verified on the DNA. Germline lookup yields CDR1 SGHNT and CDR2 YYREEE (reference sequence). The CDR3 has 12 residues if both end residues are counted.

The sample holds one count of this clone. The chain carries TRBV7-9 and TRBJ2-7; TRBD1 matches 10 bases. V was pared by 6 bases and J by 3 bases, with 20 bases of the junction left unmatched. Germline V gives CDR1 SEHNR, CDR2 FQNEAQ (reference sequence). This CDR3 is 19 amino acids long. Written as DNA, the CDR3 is TGTGCCAGCAGGACGAACTGGAGACCCGGACAGGGGGAAGACTACGAGCAGTACTTC. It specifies CASRTNWRPGQGEDYEQYF.

CDR3 sequence reads: CASSLAILDTQYF. The CDR3 DNA reads as TGTGCCAGCAGCTTAGCGATTCTAGATACGCAGTATTTT. J is TRBJ2-3 and V is TRBV7-2, with D uncertain. CDR3 length: 13 amino acids. The germline V and J ends were trimmed by 0 bases and 5 bases, with 6 bases remaining between them. Germline V gene data show CDR1 as SGHTA and CDR2 as FQGNSA.

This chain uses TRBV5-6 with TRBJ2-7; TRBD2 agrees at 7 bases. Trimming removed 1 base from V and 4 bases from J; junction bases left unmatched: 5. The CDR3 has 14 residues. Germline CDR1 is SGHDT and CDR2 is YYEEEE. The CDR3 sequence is CASSLRLALYEQYF. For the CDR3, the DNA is TGTGCCAGCAGCTTGAGACTAGCTTTGTACGAGCAGTACTTC.

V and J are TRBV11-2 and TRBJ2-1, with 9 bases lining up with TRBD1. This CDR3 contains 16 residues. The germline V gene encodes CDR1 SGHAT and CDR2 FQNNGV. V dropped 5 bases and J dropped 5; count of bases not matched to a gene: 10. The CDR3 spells CASSPGRQGVDNEQFF. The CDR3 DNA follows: TGTGCCAGCAGCCCGGGTAGACAGGGGGTAGACAATGAGCAGTTCTTC.

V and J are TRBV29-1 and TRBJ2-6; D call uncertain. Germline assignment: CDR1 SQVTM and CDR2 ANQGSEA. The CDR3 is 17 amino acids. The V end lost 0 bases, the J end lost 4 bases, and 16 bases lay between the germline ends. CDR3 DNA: TGCAGCGTTGAAGATTTGCCCGATACTTCGGGGGCCAACGTCCTGACTTTC. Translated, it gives CSVEDLPDTSGANVLTF.

The CDR3 DNA reads as TGTGCCACTCGCGCCGAGACAGCAACTAATGAAAAACTGTTTTTT. Its protein product is CATRAETATNEKLFF. The chain joins TRBV2 to TRBJ1-4; D perhaps matches TRBD1 (5 bases). This CDR3 is built from 15 residues. Germline V CDR1 and CDR2: SNHLY, FYNNEI. The V end was cut by 10 bases, the J end by 0 bases, with 15 bases between. Full variable domain (missing parts from reference TRBV2 and TRBJ1-4): EPEVTQTPSHQVTQMGQEVILRCVPISNHLYFYWYRQILGQKVEFLVSFYNNEISEKSEIFDDQFSVERPDGSNFTLKIRSTKLEDSAMYFCATRAETATNEKLFFGSGTQLSVL.

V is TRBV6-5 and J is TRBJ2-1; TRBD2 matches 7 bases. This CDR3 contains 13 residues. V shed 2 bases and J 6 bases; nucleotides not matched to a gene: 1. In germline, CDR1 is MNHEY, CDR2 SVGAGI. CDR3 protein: CASSYPGGNEQFF. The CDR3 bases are TGTGCCAGCAGTTACCCGGGGGGCAATGAGCAGTTCTTC.

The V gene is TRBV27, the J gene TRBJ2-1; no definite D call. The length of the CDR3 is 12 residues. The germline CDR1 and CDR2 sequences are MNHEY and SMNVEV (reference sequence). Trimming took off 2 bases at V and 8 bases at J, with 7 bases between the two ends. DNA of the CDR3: TGTGCCAGCAGTTTAGGAGCTTATGAGCAGTTCTTC. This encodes CASSLGAYEQFF.

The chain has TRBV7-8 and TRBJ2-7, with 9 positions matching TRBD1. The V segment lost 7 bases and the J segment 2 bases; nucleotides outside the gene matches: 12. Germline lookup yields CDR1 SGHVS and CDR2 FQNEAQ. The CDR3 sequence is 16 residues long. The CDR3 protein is CASTRSGGQGTYEQYF. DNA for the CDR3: TGTGCCAGCACCCGATCCGGGGGACAGGGTACCTACGAGCAGTACTTC.

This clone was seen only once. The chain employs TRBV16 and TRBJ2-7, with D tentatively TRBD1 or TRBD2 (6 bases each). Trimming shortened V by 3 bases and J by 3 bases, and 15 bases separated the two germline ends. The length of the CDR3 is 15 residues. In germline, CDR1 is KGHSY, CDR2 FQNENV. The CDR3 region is CASSHEGGRDYEQYF. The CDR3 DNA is TGTGCCAGCAGCCACGAGGGGGGCAGGGACTACGAGCAGTACTTC.

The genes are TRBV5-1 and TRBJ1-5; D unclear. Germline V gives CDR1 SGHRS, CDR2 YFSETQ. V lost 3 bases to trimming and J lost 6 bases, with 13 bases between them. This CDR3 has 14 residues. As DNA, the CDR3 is TGCGCCAGCAGCTCCGACCCGATGGGTCAGCCCCAGCATTTT. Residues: CASSSDPMGQPQHF.

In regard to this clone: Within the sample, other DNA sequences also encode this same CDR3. The CDR3 loop reads CASSYPNTGELFF. In DNA form, the CDR3 reads TGTGCCAGCAGTTACCCCAACACCGGGGAGCTGTTTTTT. This chain uses TRBV6-5 with TRBJ2-2; no clear D. The CDR3 runs to 13 residues. V lost 2 bases to trimming and J lost 2 bases, with 3 bases between them. Germline V gene data show CDR1 as MNHEY and CDR2 as SVGAGI.

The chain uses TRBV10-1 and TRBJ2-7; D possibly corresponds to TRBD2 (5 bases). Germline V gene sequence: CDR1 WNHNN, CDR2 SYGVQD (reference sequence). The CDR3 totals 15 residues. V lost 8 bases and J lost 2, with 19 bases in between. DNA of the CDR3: TGCGCCAGCTTGAAAGAGGGCGGGCACACCTACGAGCAGTACTTC. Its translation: CASLKEGGHTYEQYF.